This TCR beta chain was sequenced in a study of T-cell reconstitution after alpha-beta-depleted transplantation in children. Library preparation (for TCRbeta) was performed with unique molecular identifiers. Each CDR3 protein gets one entry after TCRdb re-called the PCR reads with MiXCR. Of around 500,000 distinct CDR3 sequences listed, under 15% are singletons. This clonotype was observed a few times. The CDR3 runs to 18 residues. Germline loops: CDR1 MDHEN, CDR2 SYDVKM. Trimming cost V 2 bases and J 5 bases, with 24 bases left between them. The gene calls are TRBV28 and TRBJ2-5, with D possibly matching TRBD2 (5 bases). Source: PBMCs from the stem cell graft donor, taken from the stem cell graft. This clonotype was sampled from a human donor who donated a stem cell graft to a child with combined immunodeficiency. CDR3 nucleotide sequence: TGTGCCAGCAGTTTAGAGGCCGTCGGGGTCCGAAATCACGAGACCCAGTACTTC. Protein sequence: CASSLEAVGVRNHETQYF.